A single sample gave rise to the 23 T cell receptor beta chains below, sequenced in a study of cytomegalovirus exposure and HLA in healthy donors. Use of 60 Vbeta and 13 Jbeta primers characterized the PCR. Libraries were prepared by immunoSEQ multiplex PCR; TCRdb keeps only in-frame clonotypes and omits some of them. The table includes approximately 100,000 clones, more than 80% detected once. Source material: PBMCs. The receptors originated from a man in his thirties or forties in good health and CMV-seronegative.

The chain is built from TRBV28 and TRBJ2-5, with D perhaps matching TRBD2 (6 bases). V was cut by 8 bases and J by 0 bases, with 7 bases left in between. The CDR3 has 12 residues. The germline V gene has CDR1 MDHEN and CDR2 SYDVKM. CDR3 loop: CASGGDQETQYF. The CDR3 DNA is TGTGCCAGCGGCGGGGACCAAGAGACCCAGTACTTC. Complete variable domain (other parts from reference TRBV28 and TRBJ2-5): DVKVTQSSRYLVKRTGEKVFLECVQDMDHENMFWYRQDPGLGLRLIYFSYDVKMKEKGDIPEGYSVSREKKERFSLILESASTNQTSMYLCASGGDQETQYFGPGTRLLVL.

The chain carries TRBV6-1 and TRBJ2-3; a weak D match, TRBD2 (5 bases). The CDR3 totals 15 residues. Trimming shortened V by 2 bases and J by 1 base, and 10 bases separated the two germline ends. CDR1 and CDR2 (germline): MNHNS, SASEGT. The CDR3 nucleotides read TGTGCCAGCAGTGAAACAGCGGTCCGCACAGATACGCAGTATTTT. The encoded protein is CASSETAVRTDTQYF.

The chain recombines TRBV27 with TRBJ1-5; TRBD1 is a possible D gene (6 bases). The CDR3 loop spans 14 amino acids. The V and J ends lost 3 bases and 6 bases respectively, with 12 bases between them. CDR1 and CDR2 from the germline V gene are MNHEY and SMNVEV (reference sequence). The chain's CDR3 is CASSFGRGSQPQHF. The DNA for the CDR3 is TGTGCCAGCAGTTTTGGCAGGGGATCTCAGCCCCAGCATTTT.

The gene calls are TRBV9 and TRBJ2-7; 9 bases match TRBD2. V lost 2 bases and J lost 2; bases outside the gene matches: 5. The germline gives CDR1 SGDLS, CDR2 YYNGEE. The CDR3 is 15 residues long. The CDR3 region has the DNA TGTGCCAGCAGCGTGACTAGCGGAAACACCTACGAGCAGTACTTC. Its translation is CASSVTSGNTYEQYF.

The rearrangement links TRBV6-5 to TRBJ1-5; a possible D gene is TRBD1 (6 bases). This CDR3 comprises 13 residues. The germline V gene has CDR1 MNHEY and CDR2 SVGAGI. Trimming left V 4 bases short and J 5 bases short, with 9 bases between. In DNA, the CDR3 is TGTGCCAGCAGTTTGACAGGAGATCAGCCCCAGCATTTT. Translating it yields CASSLTGDQPQHF.

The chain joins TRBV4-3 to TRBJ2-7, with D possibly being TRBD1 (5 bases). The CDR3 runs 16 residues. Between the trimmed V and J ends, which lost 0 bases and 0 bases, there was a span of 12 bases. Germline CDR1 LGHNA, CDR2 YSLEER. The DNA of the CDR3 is TGCGCCAGCAGCCAAGATTTGCAGGGATTCTCCTACGAGCAGTACTTC. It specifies CASSQDLQGFSYEQYF.

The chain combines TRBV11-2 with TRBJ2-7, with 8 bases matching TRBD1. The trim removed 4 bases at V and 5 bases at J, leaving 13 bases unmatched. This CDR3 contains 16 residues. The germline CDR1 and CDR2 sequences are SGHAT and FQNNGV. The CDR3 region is CASSSRPRTGYHEQYF. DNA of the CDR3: TGTGCCAGCAGCTCTAGGCCTCGGACAGGGTACCACGAGCAGTACTTC.

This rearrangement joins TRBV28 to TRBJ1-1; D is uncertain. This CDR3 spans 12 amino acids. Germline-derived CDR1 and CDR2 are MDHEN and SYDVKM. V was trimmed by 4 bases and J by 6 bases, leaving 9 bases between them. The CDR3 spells CASSWPDPEAFF. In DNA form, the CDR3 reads TGTGCCAGCAGTTGGCCCGATCCTGAAGCTTTCTTT. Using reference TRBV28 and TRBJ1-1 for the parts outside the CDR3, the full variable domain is DVKVTQSSRYLVKRTGEKVFLECVQDMDHENMFWYRQDPGLGLRLIYFSYDVKMKEKGDIPEGYSVSREKKERFSLILESASTNQTSMYLCASSWPDPEAFFGQGTRLTVV.

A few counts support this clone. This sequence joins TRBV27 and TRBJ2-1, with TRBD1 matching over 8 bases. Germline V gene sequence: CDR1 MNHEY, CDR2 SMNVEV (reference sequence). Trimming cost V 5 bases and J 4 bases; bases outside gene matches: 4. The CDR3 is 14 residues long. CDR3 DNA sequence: TGTGCCAGCAGTATGGGACAGGAGTACAATGAGCAGTTCTTC. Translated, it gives CASSMGQEYNEQFF.

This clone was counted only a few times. CDR3 in DNA: TGTGCCACCAGCAGCGCCTTAGGGGATCAGCCCCAGCATTTT. This codes for CATSSALGDQPQHF. The chain links TRBV15 to TRBJ1-5, with D perhaps matching TRBD1 (5 bases). The germline V gene encodes CDR1 LNHNV and CDR2 YYDKDF (reference sequence). This CDR3 has 14 amino acids. Between the trimmed V and J ends, which lost 3 bases and 5 bases, there was a span of 11 bases.

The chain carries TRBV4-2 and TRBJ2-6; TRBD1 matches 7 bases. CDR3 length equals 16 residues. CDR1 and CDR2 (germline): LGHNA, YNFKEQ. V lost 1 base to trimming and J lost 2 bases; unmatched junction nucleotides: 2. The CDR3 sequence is CASSQVTGAGANVLTF. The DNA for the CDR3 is TGTGCCAGCAGCCAAGTCACAGGGGCTGGGGCCAACGTCCTGACTTTC.

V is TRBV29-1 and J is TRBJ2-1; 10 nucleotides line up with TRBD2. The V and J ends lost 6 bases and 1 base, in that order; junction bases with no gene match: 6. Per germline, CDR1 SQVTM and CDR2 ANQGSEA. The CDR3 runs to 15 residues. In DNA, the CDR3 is TGCAGCGTGTTGCCTAGCGGGGGTTCCTACAATGAGCAGTTCTTC. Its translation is CSVLPSGGSYNEQFF.

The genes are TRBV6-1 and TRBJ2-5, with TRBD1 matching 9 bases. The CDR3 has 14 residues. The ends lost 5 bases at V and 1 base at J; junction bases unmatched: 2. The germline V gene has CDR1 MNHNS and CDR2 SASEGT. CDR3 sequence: CASSRDRVQETQYF. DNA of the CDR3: TGTGCCAGCAGTCGGGACAGGGTCCAAGAGACCCAGTACTTC.

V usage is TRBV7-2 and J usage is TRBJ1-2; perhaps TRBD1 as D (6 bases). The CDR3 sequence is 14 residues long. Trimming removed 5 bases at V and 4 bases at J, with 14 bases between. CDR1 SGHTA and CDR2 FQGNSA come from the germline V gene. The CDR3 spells CASSLGGGPYGYTF. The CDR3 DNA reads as TGTGCCAGCAGCCTTGGGGGGGGGCCCTATGGCTACACCTTC. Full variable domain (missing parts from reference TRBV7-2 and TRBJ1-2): GAGVSQSPSNKVTEKGKDVELRCDPISGHTALYWYRQSLGQGLEFLIYFQGNSAPDKSGLPSDRFSAERTGGSVSTLTIQRTQQEDSAVYLCASSLGGGPYGYTFGSGTRLTVV.

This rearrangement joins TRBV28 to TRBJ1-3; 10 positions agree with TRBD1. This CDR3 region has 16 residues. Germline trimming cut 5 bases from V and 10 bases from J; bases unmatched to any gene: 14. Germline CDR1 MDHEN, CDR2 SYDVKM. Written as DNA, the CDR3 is TGTGCCAGCAGTCTTCCTGGGGACAGGGGCTTCAGAACCATATATTTT. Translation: CASSLPGDRGFRTIYF.

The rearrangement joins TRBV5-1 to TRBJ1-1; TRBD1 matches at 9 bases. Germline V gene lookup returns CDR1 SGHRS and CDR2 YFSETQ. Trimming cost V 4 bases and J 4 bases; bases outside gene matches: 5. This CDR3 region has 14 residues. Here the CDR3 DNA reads TGCGCCAGCAGCATACAGGGGGCAAGCACTGAAGCTTTCTTT. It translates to CASSIQGASTEAFF.

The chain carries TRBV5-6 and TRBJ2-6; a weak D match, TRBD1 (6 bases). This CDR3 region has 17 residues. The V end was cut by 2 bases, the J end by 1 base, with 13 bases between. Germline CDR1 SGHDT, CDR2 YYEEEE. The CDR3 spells CASSLQGALSGANVLTF. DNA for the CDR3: TGTGCCAGCAGCTTACAGGGTGCCCTTTCTGGGGCCAACGTCCTGACTTTC.

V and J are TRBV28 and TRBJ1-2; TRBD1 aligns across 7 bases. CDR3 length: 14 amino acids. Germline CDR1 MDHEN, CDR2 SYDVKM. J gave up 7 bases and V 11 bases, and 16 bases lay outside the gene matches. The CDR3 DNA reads TGTGCCGCACAAGGGGGCGGCGGGGTTGGTGGCTACACCTTC. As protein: CAAQGGGGVGGYTF.

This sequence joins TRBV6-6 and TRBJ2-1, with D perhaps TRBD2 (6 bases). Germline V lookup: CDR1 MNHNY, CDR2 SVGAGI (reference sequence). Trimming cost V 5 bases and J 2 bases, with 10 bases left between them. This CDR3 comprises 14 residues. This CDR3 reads CASSSSGAYNEQFF. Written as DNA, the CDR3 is TGTGCCAGCAGTAGTAGCGGAGCCTACAATGAGCAGTTCTTC.

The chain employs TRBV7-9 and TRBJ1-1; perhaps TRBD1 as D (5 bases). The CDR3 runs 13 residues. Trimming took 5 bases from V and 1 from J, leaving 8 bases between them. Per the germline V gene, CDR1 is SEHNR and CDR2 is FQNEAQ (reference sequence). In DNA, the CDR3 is TGTGCCAGCAGCCTCCAGGGGAACACTGAAGCTTTCTTT. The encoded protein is CASSLQGNTEAFF. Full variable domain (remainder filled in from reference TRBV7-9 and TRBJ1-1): DTGVSQNPRHKITKRGQNVTFRCDPISEHNRLYWYRQTLGQGPEFLTYFQNEAQLEKSRLLSDRFSAERPKGSFSTLEIQRTEQGDSAMYLCASSLQGNTEAFFGQGTRLTVV.

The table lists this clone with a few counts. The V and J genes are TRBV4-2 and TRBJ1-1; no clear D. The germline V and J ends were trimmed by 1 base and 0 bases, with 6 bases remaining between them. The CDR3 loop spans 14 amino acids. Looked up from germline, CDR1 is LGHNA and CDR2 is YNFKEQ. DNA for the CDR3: TGTGCCAGCAGCCAAGTCTCTGTGAACACTGAAGCTTTCTTT. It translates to CASSQVSVNTEAFF.

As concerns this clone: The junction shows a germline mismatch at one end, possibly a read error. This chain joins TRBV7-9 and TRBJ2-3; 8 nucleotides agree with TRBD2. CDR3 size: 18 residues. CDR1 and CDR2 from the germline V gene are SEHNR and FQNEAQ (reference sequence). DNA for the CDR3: TGTTCCAGCAGCTTACCCTCAACGGGGGGGCTTAGCACAGATACGCAGTATTTT. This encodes CSSSLPSTGGLSTDTQYF.

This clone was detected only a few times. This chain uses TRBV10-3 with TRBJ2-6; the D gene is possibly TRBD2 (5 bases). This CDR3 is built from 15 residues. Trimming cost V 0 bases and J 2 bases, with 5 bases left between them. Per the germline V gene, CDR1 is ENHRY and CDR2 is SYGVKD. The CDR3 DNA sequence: TGTGCCATCAGTGAGTCCGGGGCTGGGGCCAACGTCCTGACTTTC. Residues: CAISESGAGANVLTF.